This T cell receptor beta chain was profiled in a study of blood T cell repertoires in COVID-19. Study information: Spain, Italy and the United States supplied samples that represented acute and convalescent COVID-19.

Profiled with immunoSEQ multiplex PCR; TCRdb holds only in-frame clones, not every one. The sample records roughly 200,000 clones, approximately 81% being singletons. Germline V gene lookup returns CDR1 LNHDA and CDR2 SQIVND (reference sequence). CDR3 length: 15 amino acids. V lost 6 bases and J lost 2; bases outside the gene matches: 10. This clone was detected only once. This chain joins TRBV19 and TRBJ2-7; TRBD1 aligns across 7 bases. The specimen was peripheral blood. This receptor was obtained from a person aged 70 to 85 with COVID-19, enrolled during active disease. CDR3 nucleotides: TGTGCCAGTAGGGGACGGGACAGAGGGACCTACGAGCAGTACTTC. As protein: CASRGRDRGTYEQYF. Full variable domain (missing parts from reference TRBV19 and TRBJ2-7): DGGITQSPKYLFRKEGQNVTLSCEQNLNHDAMYWYRQDPGQGLRLIYYSQIVNDFQKGDIAEGYSVSREKKESFPLTVTSAQKNPTAFYLCASRGRDRGTYEQYFGPGTRLTVT.